The text below deals with one TCR beta chain. Antigen unknown. These data belong to a study of Graves' ophthalmopathy and Graves' hyperthyroidism. General study results and limits: Appearing in blood as well were most expanded thyroid clonotypes above 0.001 frequency. In predicting ophthalmopathy progression, the model reached approximately 71% sensitivity and around 72% specificity.

Amplification from RNA transcripts yielded the TCR beta CDR3 regions. HTBI-primed first-round RT-PCR preceded second-round multiplex PCR. TCRdb processed the multiplex PCR reads anew with MiXCR; each CDR3 protein has one entry. This sample has some 520,000 distinct CDR3 sequences, with around 15% found just once. V was clipped by 6 bases and J by 8 bases, with 16 bases between them. The CDR3 runs 13 residues. This sequence originates from a woman in her thirties with Graves' ophthalmopathy. The sample taken for sequencing was blood. This chain connects TRBV12-3 or TRBV12-4 to TRBJ1-2; D is possibly TRBD1 (6 bases). The CDR3 protein is CASSPNREGGYTF. The CDR3 DNA reads as TGTGCCAGCAGCCCTAACAGGGAGGGAGGCTACACCTTC.